Given below is one T cell receptor (beta chain) in context. This sample is drawn from a study of T cells in Graves' hyperthyroidism and ophthalmopathy. Using RNA transcripts as the source, TCR beta CDR3 regions were amplified. RT-PCR in the first round (using the HTBI primer set) targeted the TCR CDR3. One entry per CDR3 protein, called by TCRdb with MiXCR from the multiplex PCR reads. The sample consists of some 510,000 distinct CDR3 sequences, less than 25% of them appearing once. Each diagnosis was grounded in clinical symptoms, serum thyroxine and TRAb, thyroid ultrasound, and orbital computed tomography. The TCR was taken from a man younger than 30 with Graves' hyperthyroidism. The specimen was blood.

The CDR3 DNA follows: TGCAGTGCTTCCACAGGGGCGTCATCGGGCTACACCTTC. Amino acids: CSASTGASSGYTF. This chain joins TRBV20-1 and TRBJ1-2, with TRBD1 matching 7 bases. CDR3 size: 13 residues. V dropped 5 bases and J dropped 8; count of bases not matched to a gene: 11. Germline V gene sequence: CDR1 DFQATT, CDR2 SNEGSKA (reference sequence).